Below are 32 T cell receptor beta chains sequenced from a single sample in a study of shared clonotypes between healthy human individuals. Cells designated naive CD8 were CD45RO-negative and were positively selected for CCR7, with terminally differentiated effector memory CD45RA+ cells excluded. Here immunoSEQ multiplex PCR was the method, and the copy in TCRdb shows in-frame clones only, minus some. The sample yields some 2,100,000 clones, approximately 94% seen once. The sequenced sample consisted of naive CD8+ T cells from PBMCs. These receptors all come from a man between 18 and 29 years old in good health. Some clones in this sample may be carry-over from other donors' samples.

The chain couples TRBV30 to TRBJ2-1, with D maybe TRBD2 (5 bases). CDR1 GTSNPN and CDR2 SVGIG come from the germline V gene (reference sequence). Trimming removed 0 bases from V and 10 bases from J, with 16 bases in between. There are 14 residues in the CDR3. The CDR3 is CAWSVLYGVREQFF. CDR3 in DNA: TGTGCCTGGAGTGTACTCTACGGGGTTCGGGAGCAGTTCTTC.

This chain uses TRBV11-2 with TRBJ1-2; D call uncertain. V was clipped by 7 bases and J by 0 bases, with 27 bases between them. The CDR3 is 19 residues long. Germline V gene sequence: CDR1 SGHAT, CDR2 FQNNGV. The CDR3 is CASNLANLGPPLPNYGYTF. The CDR3 DNA is TGTGCCAGCAACCTAGCGAATCTGGGTCCTCCCTTACCTAACTATGGCTACACCTTC. The entire variable domain, with the rest obtained from reference TRBV11-2 and TRBJ1-2, is as follows: EAGVAQSPRYKIIEKRQSVAFWCNPISGHATLYWYQQILGQGPKLLIQFQNNGVVDDSQLPKDRFSAERLKGVDSTLKIQPAKLEDSAVYLCASNLANLGPPLPNYGYTFGSGTRLTVV.

The chain joins TRBV30 to TRBJ1-3; 10 bases map to TRBD1. This CDR3 has 13 amino acids. Germline CDR1 GTSNPN, CDR2 SVGIG (reference sequence). V lost 7 bases, J lost 8 bases, and 8 bases stayed unmatched. In nucleotides, the CDR3 is TGTGCCTCGAGCGGACAGGGGGAAGACACCATATATTTT. Protein: CASSGQGEDTIYF.

The V and J genes are TRBV4-1 and TRBJ2-7; TRBD2 matches 12 bases. Trimming took 2 bases from V and 5 from J; bases not matched to a gene: 4. Per germline, CDR1 MGHRA and CDR2 YSYEKL. The length of the CDR3 is 15 residues. CDR3 sequence (DNA): TGCGCCAGCAGCCAACTGGGACTAGCGGGCCACGAGCAGTACTTC. Protein product: CASSQLGLAGHEQYF.

This clone turned up a few times. The chain joins TRBV19 to TRBJ1-1; D is possibly TRBD1 (5 bases). The ends were cut back, 6 bases at V and 1 base at J, with 24 bases in the middle. The germline gives CDR1 LNHDA, CDR2 SQIVND (reference sequence). This CDR3 has 18 residues. Written as DNA, the CDR3 is TGTGCCAGTAGCCCACAGCGGGCAGGGTTAGTCCGGAACACTGAAGCTTTCTTT. This gives the protein CASSPQRAGLVRNTEAFF. Full variable domain (missing parts from reference TRBV19 and TRBJ1-1): DGGITQSPKYLFRKEGQNVTLSCEQNLNHDAMYWYRQDPGQGLRLIYYSQIVNDFQKGDIAEGYSVSREKKESFPLTVTSAQKNPTAFYLCASSPQRAGLVRNTEAFFGQGTRLTVV.

The rearrangement uses TRBV7-6 and TRBJ2-7; tentative D call: TRBD1 (5 bases). Trimming shortened V by 1 base and J by 4 bases, and 11 bases separated the two germline ends. CDR3 length equals 14 residues. Germline V gene sequence: CDR1 SGHVS, CDR2 FNYEAQ. CDR3 nucleotide sequence: TGTGCCAGCAGCTTAGAGGACAAGAGGTACGAGCAGTACTTC. Its protein product is CASSLEDKRYEQYF.

This chain uses TRBV4-3 with TRBJ2-5, with 11 bases that match TRBD2. The better agreement between TRBJ2-7 and the DNA end casts doubt on the J call. Germline loops: CDR1 LGHNA, CDR2 YSLEER. The CDR3 covers 17 residues. In nucleotides, the CDR3 is TGCGCCAGCAGCCAAGAGTGGCTAGCGGGAGGATCCTACGAGCAGTACTTC. Protein product: CASSQEWLAGGSYEQYF.

This clone came up a few times. V usage is TRBV29-1 and J usage is TRBJ1-5; 10 bases are a match to TRBD1. The germline V gene has CDR1 SQVTM and CDR2 ANQGSEA. Trimming cost V 5 bases and J 6 bases; bases outside gene matches: 7. CDR3 size: 14 residues. CDR3 loop: CSVRTGGIGQPQHF. CDR3 nucleotide sequence: TGCAGCGTTCGGACAGGGGGAATAGGTCAGCCCCAGCATTTT.

The J gene is TRBJ2-1, the V gene TRBV19, with 7 nucleotides matching TRBD1. With V trimmed by 5 bases and J by 8 bases, 6 bases remained unmatched. Germline CDR1 reads LNHDA; CDR2 reads SQIVND (reference sequence). This CDR3 spans 13 amino acids. This CDR3 reads CASSYRGKDEQFF. Here the CDR3 DNA reads TGTGCCAGTAGTTACAGGGGTAAGGATGAGCAGTTCTTC.

The V and J genes are TRBV29-1 and TRBJ1-5; no clear D gene. Germline loops: CDR1 SQVTM, CDR2 ANQGSEA. Deletions cut 7 bases from V and 6 bases from J, with 7 bases between. The length of the CDR3 is 10 residues. As DNA, the CDR3 is TGCAGCGCCCAGGTTCAGCCCCAGCATTTT. It is translated as CSAQVQPQHF.

The chain links TRBV6-6 to TRBJ2-1, with a possible D match to TRBD1 (6 bases). Trimming took 4 bases from V and 3 from J, leaving 13 bases between them. This CDR3 spans 15 amino acids. CDR1 and CDR2 (germline): MNHNY, SVGAGI (reference sequence). The DNA for the CDR3 is TGTGCCAGCAGTTCCCCACAGGGAGTCTACAATGAGCAGTTCTTC. Translated, it gives CASSSPQGVYNEQFF.

The chain combines TRBV7-9 with TRBJ2-7; 7 bases match TRBD2. This CDR3 comprises 14 residues. Germline-derived CDR1 and CDR2 are SEHNR and FQNEAQ (reference sequence). The trim removed 1 base at V and 2 bases at J, leaving 2 bases unmatched. This chain's CDR3 is CASSLGTRPYEQYF. CDR3 bases: TGTGCCAGCAGCTTAGGGACTAGACCCTACGAGCAGTACTTC.

The chain joins TRBV19 to TRBJ1-2, with unresolved D. CDR3 length: 15 amino acids. Germline V lookup: CDR1 LNHDA, CDR2 SQIVND (reference sequence). Trimming removed 11 bases at V and 0 bases at J, with 19 bases between. CDR3 DNA sequence: TGTGCCTCCCTTTCCCAAGGGCGGACTAACTATGGCTACACCTTC. It yields the protein CASLSQGRTNYGYTF.

About this clone itself: Other DNA sequences in the same sample also yield this CDR3. The chain carries TRBV27 and TRBJ2-1; maybe TRBD2 (6 bases). Germline V gene data show CDR1 as MNHEY and CDR2 as SMNVEV (reference sequence). V was trimmed by 2 bases and J by 2 bases, leaving 10 bases between them. This CDR3 contains 15 residues. CDR3 sequence: CASSLSAGTYNEQFF. CDR3 coding DNA: TGTGCCAGCAGTTTAAGTGCGGGGACCTACAATGAGCAGTTCTTC.

The chain couples TRBV19 to TRBJ2-1; 7 nucleotides line up with TRBD2. CDR1 is LNHDA, CDR2 SQIVND, per germline (reference sequence). The CDR3 has 15 amino acids. V was clipped by 9 bases and J by 8 bases; unmatched bases: 16. The CDR3 sequence: CASKKWGEGEDEQFF. The CDR3 DNA reads TGTGCCAGCAAAAAGTGGGGGGAGGGCGAAGATGAGCAGTTCTTC.

The genes are TRBV10-1 and TRBJ1-1; D unresolved. The germline V and J ends were trimmed by 2 bases and 7 bases, with 11 bases remaining between them. This CDR3 has 13 amino acids. Per the germline V gene, CDR1 is WNHNN and CDR2 is SYGVQD (reference sequence). The CDR3 sequence: CASSEEGKDEAFF. In DNA form, the CDR3 reads TGCGCCAGCAGTGAGGAGGGCAAAGATGAAGCTTTCTTT.

This clone came up a few times. The J gene is TRBJ1-1, the V gene TRBV2; no reliable D call. CDR3 size: 13 residues. Germline CDR1 is SNHLY and CDR2 is FYNNEI. V was cut by 9 bases and J by 1 base, with 12 bases left in between. The CDR3 DNA is TGTGCCAGAAAGACACCAGAGAACACTGAAGCTTTCTTT. It is translated as CARKTPENTEAFF.

There are a few counts of this clone. This chain connects TRBV21-1 to TRBJ2-1. TRBV21-1 is assigned pseudogene status. The CDR3 has 13 amino acids. CDR3 in amino acids: CASSDALVCEQFF. The CDR3, as DNA: TGTGCCAGCAGCGATGCCTTGGTTTGCGAGCAGTTCTTC.

The chain recombines TRBV11-2 with TRBJ2-1; no definite D call. Trimming cost V 4 bases and J 3 bases, with 13 bases left between them. Germline-derived CDR1 and CDR2 are SGHAT and FQNNGV. CDR3 length: 15 amino acids. CDR3 DNA sequence: TGTGCCAGCAGCTCCCGGTCGGACCGCTACAATGAGCAGTTCTTC. As protein: CASSSRSDRYNEQFF.

V and J are TRBV6-5 and TRBJ1-2; D remains unclear. Germline assignment: CDR1 MNHEY and CDR2 SVGAGI. CDR3 length: 13 residues. Trimming removed 0 bases from V and 7 bases from J, with 9 bases in between. This CDR3 is CASSYSLSGGYTF. CDR3 nucleotide sequence: TGTGCCAGCAGTTACTCCCTATCCGGTGGCTACACCTTC.

This sequence joins TRBV19 and TRBJ1-1, with D unresolved. The ends were cut back, 11 bases at V and 1 base at J, with 14 bases in the middle. Germline CDR1 LNHDA, CDR2 SQIVND (reference sequence). The CDR3 is made up of 13 amino acids. Written as DNA, the CDR3 is TGTGCCGGAAGACTGAGAGGGAACACTGAAGCTTTCTTT. Translation gives CAGRLRGNTEAFF.

The J gene is TRBJ2-1, the V gene TRBV7-8; no reliable D call. The V end was cut by 5 bases, the J end by 6 bases, with 14 bases between. Looked up from germline, CDR1 is SGHVS and CDR2 is FQNEAQ. The CDR3 runs to 14 residues. DNA for the CDR3: TGTGCCAGCAGCCCTACGTCGGCTCCCAATGAGCAGTTCTTC. As protein: CASSPTSAPNEQFF.

The chain carries TRBV7-9 and TRBJ2-2; 8 positions match TRBD1. This CDR3 has 14 amino acids. The V gene's germline CDR1 is SEHNR and CDR2 FQNEAQ (reference sequence). The trim removed 5 bases at V and 10 bases at J, leaving 9 bases unmatched. CDR3 DNA: TGTGCCAGCAGCCCTGGGCAGGGGGCCCTGGAGCTGTTTTTT. This gives the protein CASSPGQGALELFF.

This chain joins TRBV2 and TRBJ1-3; D unresolved. Germline V gives CDR1 SNHLY, CDR2 FYNNEI. The ends were cut back, 3 bases at V and 0 bases at J, with 12 bases in the middle. The length of the CDR3 is 16 residues. This CDR3 reads CASSDRLHNSGNTIYF. The CDR3 nucleotides are TGTGCCAGCAGTGATCGCCTACACAACTCTGGAAACACCATATATTTT.

The V gene is TRBV19, the J gene TRBJ2-1; D is ambiguous. The germline gives CDR1 LNHDA, CDR2 SQIVND (reference sequence). Deletions cut 2 bases from V and 9 bases from J, with 5 bases between. The CDR3 totals 11 residues. This CDR3 reads CASSIYGEQFF. For the CDR3, the DNA is TGTGCCAGTAGTATATACGGTGAGCAGTTCTTC.

The V gene is TRBV5-6, the J gene TRBJ2-3, with D perhaps given as TRBD1 or TRBD2 (5 bases each). Germline V lookup: CDR1 SGHDT, CDR2 YYEEEE. The CDR3 runs 17 residues. With 3 bases removed from V and 0 bases from J, the gap between germline ends came to 17 bases. The CDR3 loop is CASSSGTGWRSTDTQYF. DNA of the CDR3: TGTGCCAGCAGCTCAGGGACCGGATGGAGAAGCACAGATACGCAGTATTTT.

The chain employs TRBV27 and TRBJ2-1; D perhaps matches TRBD2 (5 bases). CDR3 length equals 15 residues. V lost 8 bases, J lost 6 bases, and 20 bases lay in between. CDR1 and CDR2 from the germline V gene are MNHEY and SMNVEV (reference sequence). DNA of the CDR3: TGTGCCAGCGTTCCACTCCGGGGTCCGCGCAATGAGCAGTTCTTC. Amino acid sequence: CASVPLRGPRNEQFF.

This sequence joins TRBV19 and TRBJ2-3; 10 bases fit TRBD1. CDR1 is LNHDA, CDR2 SQIVND, per germline (reference sequence). J was trimmed by 4 bases and V by 5 bases; bases with no gene match: 6. The CDR3 loop spans 15 amino acids. The CDR3: CASSRDRGGADTQYF. In nucleotides, the CDR3 is TGTGCCAGTAGTCGGGACAGGGGAGGGGCAGATACGCAGTATTTT.

The chain joins TRBV27 to TRBJ2-1; TRBD1 agrees at 7 bases. Trimming took 4 bases from V and 12 from J; bases not matched to a gene: 6. Germline V CDR1 and CDR2: MNHEY, SMNVEV (reference sequence). The length of the CDR3 is 12 residues. The CDR3 sequence is CASSSLHRGQFF. In DNA, the CDR3 is TGTGCCAGCAGTTCCCTTCACAGGGGGCAGTTCTTC.

The V gene is TRBV6-1, the J gene TRBJ2-5, with no clear D. Germline V gene lookup returns CDR1 MNHNS and CDR2 SASEGT. V shed 1 base and J shed 5 bases, with 14 bases lying between them. The CDR3 is 15 residues long. CDR3 loop: CASSEGRVLMETQYF. The DNA of the CDR3 is TGTGCCAGCAGTGAAGGTCGGGTGTTGATGGAGACCCAGTACTTC.

The genes are TRBV28 and TRBJ1-1, with TRBD1 as a possible D gene (5 bases). V lost 2 bases, J lost 3 bases, and 13 bases lay in between. There are 15 residues in the CDR3. Germline loops: CDR1 MDHEN, CDR2 SYDVKM. CDR3 nucleotides: TGTGCCAGCAGTTTAGCCGGGACGGGCGACACTGAAGCTTTCTTT. Its translation is CASSLAGTGDTEAFF.

The V and J genes are TRBV5-5 and TRBJ2-1, with unresolved D. The CDR3 sequence is 14 residues long. Per the germline V gene, CDR1 is SGHKS and CDR2 is YYEKEE (reference sequence). The germline V and J ends were trimmed by 0 bases and 5 bases, with 9 bases remaining between them. Here the CDR3 DNA reads TGTGCCAGCAGCTTGGGGCCCGACCACAATGAGCAGTTCTTC. This encodes CASSLGPDHNEQFF.